This TCR beta chain was identified during a study of blood T cells in healthy people across ages. Background on the study: There was about one barcoded beta molecule captured by template switching per two T cells.

V shed 4 bases and J 5 bases; nucleotides not matched to a gene: 10. The CDR3 extends over 15 amino acids. The germline CDR1 and CDR2 sequences are MGHRA and YSYEKL. A second PCR, run for about 6 to 11 cycles, used a sample-barcoded 5' primer plus a J-beta primer mix. Tags on each cDNA molecule came from a template-switch adaptor with 12 random nucleotides. TCRdb independently ran MiXCR on the 5' RACE reads; one entry per CDR3 protein. The sample lists over 1,200,000 distinct CDR3 sequences; around 59% were seen once. The chain has TRBV4-1 and TRBJ2-5; 7 bases map to TRBD1. The clonotype originates from a man aged 18 to 30 in good health. Input material: blood. CDR3 loop: CASSLTDRAVETQYF. The CDR3 DNA follows: TGCGCCAGCAGCCTTACCGACAGGGCTGTGGAGACCCAGTACTTC.